Below are 32 T cell receptor beta chains sequenced from a single sample in a study of CXCR3-negative and CXCR3-positive naive CD8 T cells. UMI-tagged TRB cDNA libraries were built via 5' RACE. TCRdb reanalyzed the 5' RACE reads and collapses them to one entry per CDR3 protein, without DNA. The sample holds fewer than 80,000 distinct CDR3 sequences. The sample taken for sequencing was naive CXCR3- CD8+ T cells from blood. Sample subset: CD45RO-CCR7+CD27+CD95- naive CD8+ T cells lacking CXCR3 (TNR3-). The receptors here all came from a human donor in good health. Some clones in this sample may be carry-over from other donors' samples.

The chain is built from TRBV20-1 and TRBJ2-1; without DNA, the TCRdb call of TRBD2 cannot be checked. The CDR3 spans 14 residues. Germline CDR1 and CDR2: DFQATT and SNEGSKA (reference sequence). The CDR3 here is CSARGPLVSGEQFF.

J is TRBJ2-4 and V is TRBV12-3 or TRBV12-4; as DNA is missing, the TRBD1 call by TCRdb cannot be tested. The CDR3 consists of 15 residues. The CDR3 loop is CASSSPKGGQNIQYF.

The chain combines TRBV5-5 with TRBJ1-5. Germline CDR1 and CDR2: SGHKS and YYEKEE (reference sequence). This CDR3 region has 16 residues. The CDR3 sequence: CASSFEFSLVNQPQHF. Based on the CDR3 plus reference TRBV5-5 and TRBJ1-5, the full variable domain is DAGVTQSPTHLIKTRGQQVTLRCSPISGHKSVSWYQQVLGQGPQFIFQYYEKEERGRGNFPDRFSARQFPNYSSELNVNALLLGDSALYLCASSFEFSLVNQPQHFGDGTRLSIL.

V is TRBV23-1 and J is TRBJ2-2; TCRdb gives TRBD2 as the D gene, but with no DNA this cannot be confirmed. TRBV23-1 is given ORF status, its function remaining uncertain. The CDR3 is 15 amino acids. The CDR3 sequence is CASSQTRGAGGELFF.

The rearrangement joins TRBV4-3 to TRBJ2-1; TCRdb outputs TRBD1, but without DNA this stays unchecked. The CDR3 has 14 residues. Germline loops: CDR1 LGHNA, CDR2 YSLEER. The CDR3: CASSQDFRGDEQFF.

CDR3 protein: CATSFFLEQYF. V and J are TRBV28 and TRBJ2-7. The CDR3 covers 11 residues. Germline CDR1 reads MDHEN; CDR2 reads SYDVKM.

V gene TRBV29-1 combines with J gene TRBJ2-3; TCRdb's D call, TRBD2, is unchecked because there is no DNA. Germline V gene data show CDR1 as SQVTM and CDR2 as ANQGSEA. This CDR3 has 16 residues. CDR3 amino acids: CSVEGVSGDSTDTQYF.

The chain uses TRBV15 and TRBJ2-1. CDR3 length: 12 residues. CDR1 and CDR2 (germline): LNHNV, YYDKDF (reference sequence). Here the CDR3 reads CATSRVYNEQFF.

The chain links TRBV29-1 to TRBJ2-3; checking the TCRdb D call of TRBD2 is not possible without DNA. This CDR3 spans 15 amino acids. CDR1 and CDR2 from the germline V gene are SQVTM and ANQGSEA. CDR3 sequence reads: CSAGGRAPIGDTQYF.

The chain employs TRBV7-6 and TRBJ2-7; TCRdb selects TRBD1, and the lack of DNA leaves this call unchecked. This CDR3 is 17 amino acids long. Germline CDR1 SGHVS, CDR2 FNYEAQ. The CDR3 sequence is CASSFSGGQGAFYEQYF. Using reference TRBV7-6 and TRBJ2-7 for the parts outside the CDR3, the full variable domain is GAGVSQSPRYKVTKRGQDVALRCDPISGHVSLYWYRQALGQGPEFLTYFNYEAQQDKSGLPNDRFSAERPEGSISTLTIQRTEQRDSAMYRCASSFSGGQGAFYEQYFGPGTRLTVT.

The chain joins TRBV5-5 to TRBJ2-7; the D call from TCRdb, TRBD1, cannot be confirmed without DNA. The CDR3 loop spans 16 amino acids. The V gene's germline CDR1 is SGHKS and CDR2 YYEKEE (reference sequence). CDR3 sequence: CASSFPGTGDPYEQYF.

The chain employs TRBV7-2 and TRBJ2-3; the D gene TCRdb calls, TRBD1, cannot be checked with no DNA. CDR1 SGHTA and CDR2 FQGNSA come from the germline V gene. CDR3 length: 17 residues. The chain's CDR3 is CASSLVPPPGSEDTQYF.

The rearrangement uses TRBV27 and TRBJ1-3. Per the germline V gene, CDR1 is MNHEY and CDR2 is SMNVEV (reference sequence). This CDR3 has 15 residues. The CDR3 loop is CASSPYMLSGNTIYF.

The chain joins TRBV28 to TRBJ2-4. The CDR3 sequence is 13 residues long. Germline V gene data show CDR1 as MDHEN and CDR2 as SYDVKM. This CDR3 is CASNSLAKNIQYF.

This chain links TRBV4-2 with TRBJ1-5; checking the TCRdb D call of TRBD1 is not possible without DNA. CDR3 size: 15 residues. Germline V gives CDR1 LGHNA, CDR2 YNFKEQ. CDR3 sequence: CASSQEYGAGQPQHF.

CDR3 region: CATRDSNSYEQYF. J is TRBJ2-7 and V is TRBV14. The germline CDR1 and CDR2 sequences are SGHDN and FVKESK. The CDR3 is 13 residues long. The variable domain in full, completed from reference TRBV14 and TRBJ2-7, reads EAGVTQFPSHSVIEKGQTVTLRCDPISGHDNLYWYRRVMGKEIKFLLHFVKESKQDESGMPNNRFLAERTGGTYSTLKVQPAELEDSGVYFCATRDSNSYEQYFGPGTRLTVT.

V gene TRBV4-3 combines with J gene TRBJ2-2; there is no DNA to check the TCRdb D call of TRBD2. CDR3 length equals 15 residues. The germline V gene encodes CDR1 LGHNA and CDR2 YSLEER. CDR3 amino acids: CASSQGRLNTGELFF.

The chain uses TRBV6-1 and TRBJ2-5; the TCRdb call, TRBD1, lacks DNA for checking. In germline, CDR1 is MNHNS, CDR2 SASEGT. This CDR3 has 14 residues. The CDR3 sequence is CASSPTGEWETQYF.

The chain carries TRBV27 and TRBJ1-1. Per the germline V gene, CDR1 is MNHEY and CDR2 is SMNVEV (reference sequence). The CDR3 contains 14 residues. CDR3 sequence reads: CASSLTILRQEAFF.

The CDR3 loop is CASCSGQGWETQYF. The chain combines TRBV28 with TRBJ2-5; TCRdb reports TRBD1, a call that lacks DNA to check it against. CDR1 and CDR2 (germline): MDHEN, SYDVKM. This CDR3 has 14 residues.

This rearrangement joins TRBV28 to TRBJ2-7; TCRdb gives TRBD2 as the D gene, but with no DNA this cannot be confirmed. The CDR3 runs 16 residues. Germline loops: CDR1 MDHEN, CDR2 SYDVKM. CDR3: CASSSASGNGIYEQYF.

CDR3 region: CSTRGDLMNTGELFF. The chain is built from TRBV29-1 and TRBJ2-2; the D gene TCRdb calls, TRBD1, cannot be checked with no DNA. This CDR3 region has 15 residues. The germline V gene has CDR1 SQVTM and CDR2 ANQGSEA.

J is TRBJ1-5 and V is TRBV19. Per germline, CDR1 LNHDA and CDR2 SQIVND (reference sequence). The CDR3 runs 15 residues. CDR3 sequence reads: CASKEGYSSNQPQHF.

This chain joins TRBV20-1 and TRBJ1-2; TCRdb's D gene call, TRBD1, goes unchecked for lack of DNA. The CDR3 consists of 11 residues. From germline, CDR1 is DFQATT and CDR2 SNEGSKA (reference sequence). The CDR3: CSARVTGEYTF.

The chain employs TRBV7-3 and TRBJ2-1. Germline CDR1 and CDR2: SGHTA and FQGTGA. The CDR3 covers 14 residues. CDR3: CASSLNLGDNEQFF. Drawing the rest from reference TRBV7-3 and TRBJ2-1, the complete variable domain is GAGVSQTPSNKVTEKGKYVELRCDPISGHTALYWYRQSLGQGPEFLIYFQGTGAADDSGLPNDRFFAVRPEGSVSTLKIQRTERGDSAVYLCASSLNLGDNEQFFGPGTRLTVL.

V is TRBV6-5 and J is TRBJ2-5; TCRdb proposes TRBD2, but this gene call is untestable without DNA. This CDR3 region has 16 residues. Germline-derived CDR1 and CDR2 are MNHEY and SVGAGI. The CDR3 reads CASSPPRGEAQETQYF.

The genes are TRBV10-3 and TRBJ2-3; the D call of TRBD2 rests on TCRdb alone, since no DNA is present to check it. In germline, CDR1 is ENHRY, CDR2 SYGVKD. This CDR3 has 17 amino acids. This chain's CDR3 is CAISESPRGPSTDTQYF.

V and J are TRBV9 and TRBJ2-2; TCRdb designates TRBD2, a call that cannot be tested without DNA. The CDR3 spans 18 residues. The germline CDR1 and CDR2 sequences are SGDLS and YYNGEE. CDR3 sequence reads: CASSVPIAGGTDTGELFF.

This chain joins TRBV6-4 and TRBJ2-6; lacking DNA, the TRBD1 call made by TCRdb goes unchecked. The CDR3 length is 14 residues. Germline loops: CDR1 MRHNA, CDR2 SNTAGT. The CDR3 loop reads CASNQGEGANVLTF.

The chain links TRBV29-1 to TRBJ1-1; TCRdb names TRBD1, which stays unverified in the absence of DNA. Germline V lookup: CDR1 SQVTM, CDR2 ANQGSEA. The CDR3 runs 13 residues. The CDR3 protein is CSVDRGGNTEAFF.

The rearrangement uses TRBV29-1 and TRBJ2-7; TCRdb's D gene call, TRBD1, goes unchecked for lack of DNA. CDR1 SQVTM and CDR2 ANQGSEA come from the germline V gene. The CDR3 runs 13 residues. The CDR3 is CSVAWTGSYEQYF.

J is TRBJ1-5 and V is TRBV6-2 or TRBV6-3; absent DNA, TCRdb's TRBD1 call cannot be checked. The CDR3 spans 15 residues. Germline V CDR1 and CDR2: MNHEY, SVGEGT. The CDR3 spells CASKLQGTRNQPQHF.